Here is one T cell receptor beta chain with its context. The sample is drawn from a study of cytomegalovirus exposure and HLA in healthy donors. Germline assignment: CDR1 SGHNT and CDR2 YENEEA. This CDR3 comprises 14 residues. Trimming pared 3 bases from V and 0 bases from J, leaving 7 bases between. 60 Vbeta and 13 Jbeta primers were used in PCR. Authors' data handling: As a later analysis found, there were 70 million to 80 million unique TCR beta chains, of which around 10 million were shared. Data came from immunoSEQ multiplex PCR; TCRdb stores just in-frame clones and leaves some out. V and J calls and clone size are given by that table; D and trimming were obtained from the DNA. The sample consists of under 200,000 clones, about 85% of them appearing once.

What was sequenced was PBMCs. This chain joins TRBV11-3 and TRBJ2-3; possibly TRBD1 for D (5 bases). The sequence was collected from a woman between 50 and 59 years old in good health and CMV-seropositive. The CDR3 coding sequence is TGTGCCAGCAGCTTTGACAGTAGCACAGATACGCAGTATTTT. It yields the protein CASSFDSSTDTQYF.